Presented here are 27 T cell receptor beta chains from one specimen sequenced in a study of blood T cell repertoires in COVID-19. Using immunoSEQ multiplex PCR, the repertoire was profiled, and TCRdb retains in-frame clones only, with some absent. This sample yields some 260,000 clones, of which approximately 90% are seen a single time; 0.9% to 1% belongs to the top ten. Sequenced: peripheral blood. The receptors were gathered from a woman aged 40-49 years who had recovered from COVID-19.

The V gene is TRBV19, the J gene TRBJ1-2; 7 positions match TRBD1. This CDR3 region has 15 residues. The germline V gene encodes CDR1 LNHDA and CDR2 SQIVND (reference sequence). V shed 4 bases, J shed 2 bases, and the junction held 7 bases outside the gene matches. CDR3 nucleotide sequence: TGTGCCAGTAGTACCGGGACAGTGAGAAACTATGGCTACACCTTC. Translating it yields CASSTGTVRNYGYTF. Variable domain in full (rest from reference TRBV19 and TRBJ1-2): DGGITQSPKYLFRKEGQNVTLSCEQNLNHDAMYWYRQDPGQGLRLIYYSQIVNDFQKGDIAEGYSVSREKKESFPLTVTSAQKNPTAFYLCASSTGTVRNYGYTFGSGTRLTVV.

The chain has TRBV18 and TRBJ2-3; 8 bases match TRBD2. Trimming cost V 1 base and J 2 bases; bases outside gene matches: 17. CDR1 is KGHSH, CDR2 LQKENI, per germline. The CDR3 extends over 20 amino acids. The CDR3 coding sequence is TGTGCCAGCTCACCACAGGGAGCGGGTAGCGGGACAATTCTCACAGATACGCAGTATTTT. Its protein is CASSPQGAGSGTILTDTQYF.

Only one count was recorded for this clone. The CDR3: CASSDNTGGEQYF. The CDR3 DNA is TGTGCCAGCAGTGACAATACAGGGGGCGAGCAGTACTTC. The gene calls are TRBV6-1 and TRBJ2-7; 8 bases map to TRBD1. The germline V gene has CDR1 MNHNS and CDR2 SASEGT. CDR3 length equals 13 residues. V trimming: 3 bases; J trimming: 6 bases; junction bases outside the gene matches: 4.

The rearrangement uses TRBV7-8 and TRBJ2-7; no firm D call. The V gene's germline CDR1 is SGHVS and CDR2 FQNEAQ. The CDR3 runs 13 residues. V was cut by 3 bases and J by 2 bases, with 8 bases left in between. DNA for the CDR3: TGTGCCAGCAGCTTGGGCAGAACCTACGAGCAGTACTTC. This gives the protein CASSLGRTYEQYF.

The chain employs TRBV3-1 (or the pseudogene TRBV3-2) and TRBJ2-5, with D perhaps matching TRBD1 (5 bases). V lost 4 bases to trimming and J lost 1 base, with 10 bases between them. Germline loops: CDR1 LGHDT, CDR2 YNNKEL (reference sequence). The length of the CDR3 is 14 residues. The CDR3: CASSPKDIQETQYF. CDR3 DNA: TGTGCCAGCAGCCCAAAGGACATCCAAGAGACCCAGTACTTC.

The rearrangement joins TRBV2 to TRBJ1-2, with a tentative D call TRBD1 (6 bases). The CDR3 runs 12 residues. CDR1 SNHLY and CDR2 FYNNEI come from the germline V gene. Trimming shortened V by 5 bases and J by 8 bases, and 12 bases separated the two germline ends. The CDR3 DNA sequence: TGTGCCAGCAGTCGGCAGGGGAGCGGCTACACCTTC. Translation: CASSRQGSGYTF.

In nucleotides, the CDR3 is TGTGCCAGCAGCTTACCCCCGCGGGGTGAAAAACTGTTTTTT. Translation: CASSLPPRGEKLFF. The chain has TRBV7-2 and TRBJ1-4; no clear D. The CDR3 runs 14 residues. Germline CDR1 is SGHTA and CDR2 is FQGNSA. The V end lost 2 bases, the J end lost 7 bases, and 11 bases lay between the germline ends. Together with reference TRBV7-2 and TRBJ1-4, the CDR3 gives the full variable domain: GAGVSQSPSNKVTEKGKDVELRCDPISGHTALYWYRQSLGQGLEFLIYFQGNSAPDKSGLPSDRFSAERTGGSVSTLTIQRTQQEDSAVYLCASSLPPRGEKLFFGSGTQLSVL.

The chain links TRBV19 to TRBJ1-5; D perhaps matches TRBD1 (6 bases). Trimming shortened V by 1 base and J by 10 bases, and 11 bases separated the two germline ends. In germline, CDR1 is LNHDA, CDR2 SQIVND (reference sequence). The CDR3 totals 13 residues. The DNA of the CDR3 is TGTGCCAGTAGTATAGGCCCACAGGGCCCCCAGCATTTT. Protein product: CASSIGPQGPQHF. The variable domain in full, with the rest retrieved from reference TRBV19 and TRBJ1-5, is DGGITQSPKYLFRKEGQNVTLSCEQNLNHDAMYWYRQDPGQGLRLIYYSQIVNDFQKGDIAEGYSVSREKKESFPLTVTSAQKNPTAFYLCASSIGPQGPQHFGDGTRLSIL.

CDR3 loop: CASSLPRTGGVDTQYF. In nucleotides, the CDR3 is TGTGCCAGCAGCTTACCCCGGACAGGGGGCGTGGATACGCAGTATTTT. The gene calls are TRBV7-9 and TRBJ2-3; 11 bases line up with TRBD1. Germline CDR1 SEHNR, CDR2 FQNEAQ (reference sequence). This CDR3 has 16 amino acids. V was pared by 2 bases and J by 6 bases, with 7 bases of the junction left unmatched.

This clone came up many times. The chain employs TRBV5-6 and TRBJ2-1; 12 nucleotides match TRBD2. The J segment lost 6 bases and the V segment lost 4 bases, leaving 2 bases of the junction unmatched. Germline V gene data show CDR1 as SGHDT and CDR2 as YYEEEE. This CDR3 is 14 amino acids long. The CDR3 sequence: CASSRGLAGNEQFF. CDR3 in DNA: TGTGCCAGCAGCCGGGGACTAGCGGGCAATGAGCAGTTCTTC. Combining the CDR3 with reference TRBV5-6 and TRBJ2-1 gives the whole variable domain DAGVTQSPTHLIKTRGQQVTLRCSPKSGHDTVSWYQQALGQGPQFIFQYYEEEERQRGNFPDRFSGHQFPNYSSELNVNALLLGDSALYLCASSRGLAGNEQFFGPGTRLTVL.

The rearrangement joins TRBV9 to TRBJ2-7; 12 nucleotides match TRBD2. Trimming removed 0 bases from V and 6 bases from J; junction bases left unmatched: 10. The CDR3 extends over 17 amino acids. Germline V gene sequence: CDR1 SGDLS, CDR2 YYNGEE. The CDR3 spells CASSVGGRLAGVAEQYV. The CDR3 DNA follows: TGTGCCAGCAGCGTAGGAGGTCGACTAGCGGGAGTGGCCGAGCAGTACGTC.

This clone has only a few counts. V gene TRBV3-1 (or the pseudogene TRBV3-2) combines with J gene TRBJ1-1; D perhaps matches TRBD1 (6 bases). Per germline, CDR1 LGHDT and CDR2 YNNKEL (reference sequence). The germline V and J ends were trimmed by 4 bases and 10 bases, with 25 bases remaining between them. This CDR3 spans 16 amino acids. In nucleotides, the CDR3 is TGTGCCAGCAGCCCCCAACGGGGGGCGTCCTTCCGGGGAGCTTTCTTT. Its protein is CASSPQRGASFRGAFF.

The chain employs TRBV30 and TRBJ2-3; 12 nucleotides match TRBD2. J gave up 0 bases and V 8 bases, and 0 bases lay outside the gene matches. The germline CDR1 and CDR2 sequences are GTSNPN and SVGIG (reference sequence). The CDR3 consists of 13 residues. CDR3 bases: TGTGCCGGGACTAGCGGGAGCACAGATACGCAGTATTTT. Its translation is CAGTSGSTDTQYF. Based on the CDR3 plus reference TRBV30 and TRBJ2-3, the full variable domain is SQTIHQWPATLVQPVGSPLSLECTVEGTSNPNLYWYRQAAGRGLQLLFYSVGIGQISSEVPQNLSASRPQDRQFILSSKKLLLSDSGFYLCAGTSGSTDTQYFGPGTRLTVL.

This chain uses TRBV4-3 with TRBJ2-1; 9 positions agree with TRBD2. This CDR3 contains 16 residues. Germline assignment: CDR1 LGHNA and CDR2 YSLEER. Trimming removed 1 base from V and 4 bases from J; junction bases left unmatched: 5. CDR3 sequence (DNA): TGCGCCAGCAGCCAAGGGGGTCTAGCGGGGTACAATGAGCAGTTCTTC. Residues: CASSQGGLAGYNEQFF.

CDR3 region: CASHPQGAGGELFF. The CDR3 DNA reads TGTGCCAGCCATCCCCAGGGGGCAGGCGGGGAGCTGTTTTTT. V usage is TRBV19 and J usage is TRBJ2-2; TRBD1 agrees at 8 bases. The CDR3 contains 14 residues. V was pared by 9 bases and J by 7 bases, with 10 bases of the junction left unmatched. Germline CDR1 LNHDA, CDR2 SQIVND (reference sequence).

The V and J genes are TRBV5-6 and TRBJ1-5; 11 bases agree with TRBD1. Germline loops: CDR1 SGHDT, CDR2 YYEEEE. This CDR3 spans 14 amino acids. Unmatched junction bases numbered 6, after V lost 4 bases and J lost 9 bases. The CDR3 region is CASSPRTGGGPQHF. As DNA, the CDR3 is TGTGCCAGCAGCCCAAGGACAGGGGGCGGGCCCCAGCATTTT.

This chain connects TRBV6-5 to TRBJ1-2; weak D call: TRBD1 (5 bases). The CDR3 is 14 amino acids. V was cut by 0 bases and J by 8 bases, with 13 bases left in between. CDR1 and CDR2 from the germline V gene are MNHEY and SVGAGI. In DNA form, the CDR3 reads TGTGCCAGCAGTTACTCGCGGGGCGCGGGAGGCTACACCTTC. The encoded protein is CASSYSRGAGGYTF.

The V call is TRBV7-2, the J call TRBJ1-1, with no clear D. The germline V and J ends were trimmed by 5 bases and 0 bases, with 10 bases remaining between them. The germline V gene encodes CDR1 SGHTA and CDR2 FQGNSA. This CDR3 has 14 residues. The CDR3 spells CASSRYGMNTEAFF. CDR3 sequence (DNA): TGTGCCAGCAGCCGGTACGGGATGAACACTGAAGCTTTCTTT. Combining the CDR3 with reference TRBV7-2 and TRBJ1-1 gives the whole variable domain GAGVSQSPSNKVTEKGKDVELRCDPISGHTALYWYRQSLGQGLEFLIYFQGNSAPDKSGLPSDRFSAERTGGSVSTLTIQRTQQEDSAVYLCASSRYGMNTEAFFGQGTRLTVV.

The chain couples TRBV18 to TRBJ1-4; 8 bases are a match to TRBD1. CDR3 size: 16 residues. V shed 1 base and J 5 bases; nucleotides not matched to a gene: 6. Germline V gene data show CDR1 as KGHSH and CDR2 as LQKENI. CDR3 amino acids: CASSPRIGTGNEKLFF. The CDR3 region has the DNA TGTGCCAGCTCACCACGGATCGGGACAGGAAATGAAAAACTGTTTTTT. Full variable domain (outside the CDR3, taken from reference TRBV18 and TRBJ1-4): NAGVMQNPRHLVRRRGQEARLRCSPMKGHSHVYWYRQLPEEGLKFMVYLQKENIIDESGMPKERFSAEFPKEGPSILRIQQVVRGDSAAYFCASSPRIGTGNEKLFFGSGTQLSVL.

CDR3 region: CASSPVLGKNIQYF. CDR3 DNA sequence: TGTGCCAGCTCACCAGTGCTAGGCAAAAACATTCAGTACTTC. V gene TRBV18 combines with J gene TRBJ2-4; D uncertain. Germline assignment: CDR1 KGHSH and CDR2 LQKENI. The CDR3 has 14 residues. Trimming stripped 2 bases from V and 3 bases from J, with 8 bases between.

CDR3 protein: CASSLGPPRGGKNIQYF. Here the CDR3 DNA reads TGTGCCAGCAGTTTAGGGCCGCCCAGGGGTGGCAAAAACATTCAGTACTTC. This chain joins TRBV27 and TRBJ2-4; a possible D gene is TRBD1 (6 bases). The CDR3 is 17 amino acids. The germline gives CDR1 MNHEY, CDR2 SMNVEV (reference sequence). The V end lost 2 bases, the J end lost 3 bases, and 17 bases lay between the germline ends.

The sample holds a few counts of this clone. This specimen includes other DNA sequences encoding the same CDR3. The chain employs TRBV19 and TRBJ1-2; 7 bases line up with TRBD1. The junction had 6 bases not matched to a gene; V was cut back by 5 bases and J by 0 bases. The CDR3 extends over 15 amino acids. The V gene's germline CDR1 is LNHDA and CDR2 SQIVND (reference sequence). The chain's CDR3 is CASSPGTATNYGYTF. DNA of the CDR3: TGTGCCAGTAGTCCCGGGACAGCGACTAACTATGGCTACACCTTC.

The rearrangement joins TRBV7-3 to TRBJ2-1; 8 bases are shared with TRBD2. This CDR3 spans 16 amino acids. Looked up from germline, CDR1 is SGHTA and CDR2 is FQGTGA. Unmatched junction bases numbered 5, after V lost 4 bases and J lost 0 bases. CDR3 sequence (DNA): TGTGCCAGCAGCTCCGGAGCGGGGGCCTCCTACAATGAGCAGTTCTTC. Its protein product is CASSSGAGASYNEQFF.

The V and J genes are TRBV7-8 and TRBJ2-7, with D possibly matching TRBD1 (6 bases). The germline CDR1 and CDR2 sequences are SGHVS and FQNEAQ. The V gene lost 7 bases and the J gene lost 5 bases, with 21 bases spanning the gap. CDR3 length: 15 amino acids. The CDR3 loop is CASTFQGWARDEQYF. The CDR3 DNA is TGTGCCAGCACCTTCCAGGGGTGGGCTAGGGACGAGCAGTACTTC.

The chain links TRBV7-8 to TRBJ2-1; D possibly corresponds to TRBD2 (5 bases). Trimming stripped 2 bases from V and 6 bases from J, with 5 bases between. The CDR3 has 12 residues. Germline CDR1 and CDR2: SGHVS and FQNEAQ. Here the CDR3 reads CASSLRGNEQFF. The CDR3 region has the DNA TGTGCCAGCAGCTTACGGGGCAATGAGCAGTTCTTC. The full variable domain, its missing parts supplied by reference TRBV7-8 and TRBJ2-1, is GAGVSQSPRYKVAKRGQDVALRCDPISGHVSLFWYQQALGQGPEFLTYFQNEAQLDKSGLPSDRFFAERPEGSVSTLKIQRTQQEDSAVYLCASSLRGNEQFFGPGTRLTVL.

V usage is TRBV19 and J usage is TRBJ1-5; 10 bases align to TRBD1. The V gene end was trimmed by 7 bases and the J gene end by 2 bases; junction bases not matched to a gene: 5. The CDR3 sequence is 15 residues long. Germline CDR1 and CDR2: LNHDA and SQIVND (reference sequence). The CDR3 loop reads CASIDRGRGNQPQHF. Here the CDR3 DNA reads TGTGCCAGTATCGACAGGGGGCGCGGCAATCAGCCCCAGCATTTT.

This chain links TRBV29-1 with TRBJ2-5; D possibly corresponds to TRBD2 (5 bases). The CDR3 consists of 12 residues. The germline CDR1 and CDR2 sequences are SQVTM and ANQGSEA. V lost 7 bases and J lost 5, with 14 bases in between. This CDR3 is CSAKRLGETQYF. CDR3 DNA sequence: TGCAGCGCGAAGCGGTTGGGGGAGACCCAGTACTTC.